This T cell receptor beta chain was identified during a study of T-cell memory formation after mild COVID-19 (dated by TCRdb to the early 2020s). Regarding the research as a whole: TCR sequence clusters from the two donors were found to be largely donor specific. T-cell clones expanding and contracting after mild COVID-19 in a couple of donors were tracked by longitudinal TCRalpha and TCRbeta repertoire sequencing. Two young, previously healthy adult volunteers, one female and one male, were included in the cohort. What the work shows at the level of the full study, not this receptor alone: Whether the second-wave clones peaking on day 37 were SARS-CoV-2 specific was not confirmed. Some responding clones were found in pre-infection memory, which suggests that pre-existing cross-reactive memory T cells took part in the SARS-CoV-2 response. Clones contracting from day 15 to 85 had balanced CD4/CD8 phenotypes, while a second wave expanding from day 15 to 37 was biased towards CD4+. Contracting CD4+ clones were found mainly in CM and EM memory subsets, while CD8+ clones were enriched in EMRA. Only a couple of mild cases were covered by the study, and larger cohorts that include severe cases with pre-infection samples were considered necessary.

Ficoll-Paque density gradient centrifugation was used to isolate PBMCs. Many counts were recorded for this clonotype. It lacks a known antigen. No base-level quality is on record; no much larger clone is a single base apart. Including cysteine and phenylalanine, the CDR3 has 14 amino acids. Here the CDR3 DNA is all that survives: 42 bases in frame from base 1. CDR1 and CDR2 are read off the germline V gene as SGHRS and YFSETQ. V is reduced by 0 bases and J by 0 bases, leaving a spacing of 6 bases between them. Instrument on record: Illumina NovaSeq 6000. cDNA libraries for TCRalpha and TCRbeta were prepared by 5'RACE using constant-segment primers, with sample barcodes and unique molecular identifiers added. Trizol reagent was used to extract RNA from every sample. Library amplification was performed in two PCR steps, and a second sample barcode and Illumina TruSeq adapters were introduced in the second step. Sequencing of libraries was performed on an Illumina NovaSeq with 2 x 150 bp paired-end reads. Per the original workflow: With migec v1.2.7, reads were demultiplexed and then collapsed into UMI-guided consensus sequences. With mixcr v2.1.11, UMI consensuses were aligned to TRA and TRB V and J templates and assembled into clonotypes. Expanded or contracted clonotypes were those called significant by both edgeR and NoisET, with noise models trained on biological replicates. For edgeR calls, the cutoffs were a false discovery rate-adjusted p below 0.01 and a log2 fold-change threshold of 1. PCA with hierarchical clustering of max-normalized trajectories of the 1000 most abundant clonotypes was used as exploratory dynamics analysis. Separately sequenced CD4+ and CD8+ repertoires were used to assign a CD4 or CD8 phenotype to each responding clone. TCRdb handled the public reads itself, with Q25 trimming in fastp and clone calling in MiXCR, and kept productive beta chains. One record per CDR3 amino acid sequence lists the most common genes and DNA. The V and J calls follow TCRdb's processing rather than the paper's. The sample has about 280,000 distinct CDR3 sequences on record, less than 9.5% of them singletons. About 20% of the sample comes from the top ten.

Sequenced: PBMCs or a T cell subset sorted from them (not recorded which). This receptor chain uses TRBV5-1 and TRBJ1-1, with the D gene call left open. The clonotype was recovered from a man between 18 and 35 years old who had mild COVID-19 (a few samples of this study predate the infection). The sample titles of this study are shuffled in the database, so cell type and time point are left out; the donor was told from shared clones. The CDR3 protein is CASSLGSMNTEAFF. The bases read TGCGCCAGCAGCTTGGGGTCCATGAACACTGAAGCTTTCTTT. With the rest looked up from the reference TRBV5-1 and TRBJ1-1 genes rather than sequenced, the full variable domain is KAGVTQTPRYLIKTRGQQVTLSCSPISGHRSVSWYQQTPGQGLQFLFEYFSETQRNKGNFPGRFSGRQFSNSRSEMNVSTLELGDSALYLCASSLGSMNTEAFFGQGTRLTVV.